This TCR beta chain was found in a study of graft-versus-host responses after intestinal transplantation. Broader study findings: Individuals carrying graft-donor T cell macrochimerism showed high graft-versus-host to host-versus-graft clonal ratios in allografts.

CDR3 length equals 14 residues. V lost 3 bases and J lost 3; bases outside the gene matches: 2. Germline V gene sequence: CDR1 SEHNR, CDR2 FQNEAQ (reference sequence). The sample holds one count of this clone. No antigen is known for it. Lamina propria and intraepithelial lymphocytes were released by processing graft tissue. Libraries were prepared by immunoSEQ multiplex PCR; TCRdb keeps only in-frame clonotypes and omits some of them. The data contain about 23,000 clones, around 78% of them seen just once; the ten biggest clones take up 3%. This TCR derives from a human patient who received an intestinal transplant, so some T cells may come from the graft donor. The chain has TRBV7-9 and TRBJ1-1, with 9 bases fitting TRBD1. Sequenced material: ileum tissue, taken 12 days after intestinal transplant. CDR3 sequence (DNA): TGTGCCAGCAGCTTCGACAGGGGGGACACTGAAGCTTTCTTT. Translating it yields CASSFDRGDTEAFF.